The sequence of this T cell receptor (beta chain) was determined in a study of OX40 agonist ivuxolimab in advanced cancers. The protocol was immunoSEQ multiplex PCR, while the TCRdb copy is restricted to in-frame clones and leaves out a portion. Of approximately 82,000 clones in the sample, 85% to 90% were seen once. This CDR3 spans 16 amino acids. Germline lookup yields CDR1 MGHRA and CDR2 YSYEKL. With V trimmed by 0 bases and J by 6 bases, 8 bases remained unmatched. The sequence was collected from an adult with an advanced solid tumor such as melanoma, head and neck, liver or kidney cancer. This chain joins TRBV4-1 and TRBJ2-5; 9 bases are a match to TRBD2. The starting material was CD4+ or CD8+ T cells sorted from blood, obtained in a trial of the OX40 agonist ivuxolimab. As DNA, the CDR3 is TGCGCCAGCAGCCAAGAGGTGATAGCGGGAGTTCAGACCCAGTACTTC. It translates to CASSQEVIAGVQTQYF.